These 12 T cell receptor beta chains share one sample of origin, sequenced in a study of blood T cell repertoires in COVID-19. Some clones are missing from TCRdb's copy, which holds only in-frame ones; the method was immunoSEQ multiplex PCR. The table shows around 200,000 clones, with approximately 90% occurring only once. Sequencing was performed on PBMCs or T cells enriched from blood (not recorded which). The receptor source for this set is a woman aged 30 to 39 who had recovered from COVID-19.

This rearrangement joins TRBV6-2 or TRBV6-3 to TRBJ2-1; D call uncertain. The CDR3 is made up of 13 amino acids. Trimming removed 1 base from V and 6 bases from J, with 7 bases in between. Germline CDR1 is MNHEY and CDR2 is SVGEGT. The CDR3 loop is CASSYLDFNEQFF. Written as DNA, the CDR3 is TGTGCCAGCAGTTACTTAGACTTCAATGAGCAGTTCTTC.

V usage is TRBV5-1 and J usage is TRBJ1-1, with 7 bases lining up with TRBD1. V lost 5 bases to trimming and J lost 4 bases; unmatched junction nucleotides: 14. The CDR3 runs 16 residues. The germline CDR1 and CDR2 sequences are SGHRS and YFSETQ. The CDR3: CASRASQTGSGTEAFF. In nucleotides, the CDR3 is TGCGCCAGCAGAGCAAGCCAGACAGGGTCGGGCACTGAAGCTTTCTTT.

J is TRBJ1-6 and V is TRBV4-1; D uncertain. From germline, CDR1 is MGHRA and CDR2 YSYEKL. The CDR3 covers 12 residues. Trimming took off 1 base at V and 13 bases at J, with 8 bases between the two ends. The CDR3 region has the DNA TGCGCCAGCAGCCAAGGAGTAGTCCCCCTCCACTTT. Protein product: CASSQGVVPLHF.

V gene TRBV5-1 combines with J gene TRBJ1-1, with D unclear. CDR3 length equals 16 residues. Per the germline V gene, CDR1 is SGHRS and CDR2 is YFSETQ. The ends were cut back, 0 bases at V and 4 bases at J, with 16 bases in the middle. This CDR3 is CASSLAGPEEGTEAFF. The CDR3 region has the DNA TGCGCCAGCAGCTTGGCCGGGCCTGAGGAGGGCACTGAAGCTTTCTTT.

The V gene is TRBV3-1 (or the pseudogene TRBV3-2), the J gene TRBJ2-1; D might be TRBD2 (6 bases). This CDR3 has 16 residues. The germline V gene has CDR1 LGHDT and CDR2 YNNKEL (reference sequence). Deletions cut 0 bases from V and 7 bases from J, with 16 bases between. CDR3 amino acids: CASSQEVSLAGNEQFF. The CDR3 coding sequence is TGTGCCAGCAGCCAAGAAGTCTCGTTGGCGGGAAATGAGCAGTTCTTC.

The V gene is TRBV27, the J gene TRBJ1-2; the match to TRBD1 covers 10 bases. The CDR3 covers 17 residues. V was clipped by 4 bases and J by 5 bases; unmatched bases: 13. CDR1 is MNHEY and CDR2 is SMNVEV in the germline V gene (reference sequence). CDR3 coding DNA: TGTGCCAGCAGTTCCTCACTTAGACAGGGGGCGCGGTATGGCTACACCTTC. Translation gives CASSSSLRQGARYGYTF.

This clone was counted a few times. This chain joins TRBV3-1 (or the pseudogene TRBV3-2) and TRBJ1-2; D is unclear. The CDR3 has 13 residues. The V gene's germline CDR1 is LGHDT and CDR2 YNNKEL (reference sequence). V gave up 4 bases and J gave up 4 bases, with 10 bases separating them. Here the CDR3 DNA reads TGTGCCAGCAGCCCGGAGCTTTCCTATGGCTACACCTTC. It yields the protein CASSPELSYGYTF.

J is TRBJ2-7 and V is TRBV6-2 or TRBV6-3; 9 bases fit TRBD2. This CDR3 contains 20 residues. The germline CDR1 and CDR2 sequences are MNHEY and SVGEGT. The junction had 22 bases not matched to a gene; V was cut back by 4 bases and J by 3 bases. In DNA form, the CDR3 reads TGTGCCAGCAGTTCCTCCCGCGTCAGGTACCCTAGCGGGGTACACTACGAGCAGTACTTC. Protein sequence: CASSSSRVRYPSGVHYEQYF.

This chain connects TRBV7-2 to TRBJ1-1; TRBD1 aligns across 7 bases. This CDR3 region has 15 residues. The germline CDR1 and CDR2 sequences are SGHTA and FQGNSA. V dropped 5 bases and J dropped 4; count of bases not matched to a gene: 10. The CDR3 loop reads CASSTRQGSATEAFF. CDR3 DNA: TGTGCCAGCAGCACCCGACAGGGATCGGCCACTGAAGCTTTCTTT. Full variable domain (remainder filled in from reference TRBV7-2 and TRBJ1-1): GAGVSQSPSNKVTEKGKDVELRCDPISGHTALYWYRQSLGQGLEFLIYFQGNSAPDKSGLPSDRFSAERTGGSVSTLTIQRTQQEDSAVYLCASSTRQGSATEAFFGQGTRLTVV.

The V gene is TRBV7-8, the J gene TRBJ2-1; no clear D gene. Trimming shortened V by 0 bases and J by 7 bases, and 7 bases separated the two germline ends. Germline lookup yields CDR1 SGHVS and CDR2 FQNEAQ. This CDR3 is built from 13 residues. The CDR3 here is CASSLAPVNEQFF. CDR3 nucleotides: TGTGCCAGCAGCTTAGCGCCGGTGAATGAGCAGTTCTTC. Variable domain in full (rest from reference TRBV7-8 and TRBJ2-1): GAGVSQSPRYKVAKRGQDVALRCDPISGHVSLFWYQQALGQGPEFLTYFQNEAQLDKSGLPSDRFFAERPEGSVSTLKIQRTQQEDSAVYLCASSLAPVNEQFFGPGTRLTVL.

The genes are TRBV7-2 and TRBJ2-7, with TRBD1 matching over 7 bases. CDR3 length equals 15 residues. From germline, CDR1 is SGHTA and CDR2 FQGNSA. The trim removed 2 bases at V and 0 bases at J, leaving 4 bases unmatched. CDR3: CASSLKGARSYEQYF. For the CDR3, the DNA is TGTGCCAGCAGCTTAAAGGGGGCTCGCTCCTACGAGCAGTACTTC. Variable domain in full (rest from reference TRBV7-2 and TRBJ2-7): GAGVSQSPSNKVTEKGKDVELRCDPISGHTALYWYRQSLGQGLEFLIYFQGNSAPDKSGLPSDRFSAERTGGSVSTLTIQRTQQEDSAVYLCASSLKGARSYEQYFGPGTRLTVT.

V and J are TRBV5-1 and TRBJ2-3, with D possibly matching TRBD2 (6 bases). V gave up 7 bases and J gave up 6 bases, with 27 bases separating them. CDR3 size: 17 residues. Germline CDR1 is SGHRS and CDR2 is YFSETQ. The CDR3 region is CASRTRNGRGPWDTQYF. In nucleotides, the CDR3 is TGCGCCAGCCGAACCCGAAATGGGCGGGGTCCTTGGGATACGCAGTATTTT.